This entry concerns a single T cell receptor beta chain. Its specificity is not known. The data belong to a study of cytomegalovirus exposure and HLA in healthy donors. Study-wide points: Productive rates of about 90% or about 30% were seen for most TCR beta V segments in an earlier analysis. Donor immune exposure was known only as CMV serostatus.

Both 60 Vbeta primers and 13 Jbeta primers went into the PCR. TCRdb's table, derived via immunoSEQ multiplex PCR, lists solely in-frame clones and lacks some. The profile shows about 110,000 clones, 15% of them singletons. Germline CDR1 is SGHRS and CDR2 is YFSETQ. V shed 4 bases, J shed 1 base, and the junction held 5 bases outside the gene matches. This CDR3 contains 15 residues. This rearrangement joins TRBV5-1 to TRBJ2-3; 8 bases are a match to TRBD2. This receptor was identified in a woman aged 18-29 years in good health and CMV-seronegative. What was sequenced was PBMCs. The CDR3 reads CASSEGLGGTDTQYF. The CDR3 DNA reads as TGCGCCAGCAGCGAGGGACTAGGGGGCACAGATACGCAGTATTTT.